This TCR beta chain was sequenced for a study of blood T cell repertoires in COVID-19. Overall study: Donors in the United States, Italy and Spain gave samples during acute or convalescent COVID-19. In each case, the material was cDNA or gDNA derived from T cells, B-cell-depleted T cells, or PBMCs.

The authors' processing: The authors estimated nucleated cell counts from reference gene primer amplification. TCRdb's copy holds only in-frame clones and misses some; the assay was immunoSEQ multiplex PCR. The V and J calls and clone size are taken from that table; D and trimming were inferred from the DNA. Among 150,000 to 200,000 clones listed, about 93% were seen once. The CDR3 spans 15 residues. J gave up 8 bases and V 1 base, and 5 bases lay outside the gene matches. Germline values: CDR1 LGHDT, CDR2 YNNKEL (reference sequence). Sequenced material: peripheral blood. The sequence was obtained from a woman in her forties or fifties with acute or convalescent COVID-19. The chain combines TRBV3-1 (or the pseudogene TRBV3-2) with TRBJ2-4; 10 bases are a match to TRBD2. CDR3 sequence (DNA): TGTGCCAGCAGCCAAGTCCCTAGCGGGAGAGACATTCAGTACTTC. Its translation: CASSQVPSGRDIQYF.